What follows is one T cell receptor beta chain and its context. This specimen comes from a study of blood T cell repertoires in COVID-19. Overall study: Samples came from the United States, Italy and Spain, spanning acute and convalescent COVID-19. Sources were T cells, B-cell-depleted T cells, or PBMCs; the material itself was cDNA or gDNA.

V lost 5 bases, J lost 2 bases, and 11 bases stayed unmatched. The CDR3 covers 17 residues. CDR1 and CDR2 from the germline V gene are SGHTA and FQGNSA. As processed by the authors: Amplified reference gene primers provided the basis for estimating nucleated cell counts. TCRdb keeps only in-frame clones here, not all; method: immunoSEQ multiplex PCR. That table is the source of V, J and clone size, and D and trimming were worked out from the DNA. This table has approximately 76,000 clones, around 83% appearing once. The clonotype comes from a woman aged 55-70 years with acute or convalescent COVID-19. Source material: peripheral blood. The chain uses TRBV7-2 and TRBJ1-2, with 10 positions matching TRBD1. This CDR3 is CASSHDRGRLANYGYTF. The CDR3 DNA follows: TGTGCCAGCAGCCATGACAGGGGGCGGTTGGCGAACTATGGCTACACCTTC.